This T cell receptor beta chain was recovered during a study of blood T cell repertoires in COVID-19. TCRdb keeps only in-frame clones here, not all; method: immunoSEQ multiplex PCR. The profile shows around 370,000 clones, approximately 90% of them singletons. With V trimmed by 4 bases and J by 7 bases, 3 bases remained unmatched. The CDR3 length is 13 residues. Germline values: CDR1 SNHLY, CDR2 FYNNEI. Participants had their cohort set by participant-reported clinical history. For recovered donors of Cohort 3, there were two negative PCRs, clearance, or symptom resolution. The sequence came from a woman aged 18-30 years who had recovered from COVID-19. The V and J genes are TRBV2 and TRBJ1-5, with TRBD1 matching 8 bases. Sequenced material: PBMCs or T cells enriched from blood (not recorded which). For the CDR3, the DNA is TGTGCCAGCAGTGGGACAGGGAGCCAGCCCCAGCATTTT. The encoded protein is CASSGTGSQPQHF. Variable domain in full (rest from reference TRBV2 and TRBJ1-5): EPEVTQTPSHQVTQMGQEVILRCVPISNHLYFYWYRQILGQKVEFLVSFYNNEISEKSEIFDDQFSVERPDGSNFTLKIRSTKLEDSAMYFCASSGTGSQPQHFGDGTRLSIL.